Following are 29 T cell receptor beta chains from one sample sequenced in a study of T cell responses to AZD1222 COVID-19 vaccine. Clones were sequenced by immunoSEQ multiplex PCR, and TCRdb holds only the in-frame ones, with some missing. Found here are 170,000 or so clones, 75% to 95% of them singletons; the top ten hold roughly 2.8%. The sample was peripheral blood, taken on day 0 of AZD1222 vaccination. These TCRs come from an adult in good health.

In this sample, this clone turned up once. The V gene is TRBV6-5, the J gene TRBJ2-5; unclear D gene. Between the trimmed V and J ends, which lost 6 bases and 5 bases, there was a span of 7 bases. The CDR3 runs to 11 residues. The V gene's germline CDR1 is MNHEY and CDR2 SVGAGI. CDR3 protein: CASRGSETQYF. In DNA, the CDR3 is TGTGCCAGCAGGGGGTCGGAGACCCAGTACTTC.

CDR3 sequence (DNA): TGTGCCAGTAGGAGGGACAGGAACACTGAAGCTTTCTTT. This codes for CASRRDRNTEAFF. This chain joins TRBV19 and TRBJ1-1; 7 bases line up with TRBD1. The V gene end was trimmed by 6 bases and the J gene end by 1 base; junction bases not matched to a gene: 2. CDR3 length: 13 amino acids. CDR1 LNHDA and CDR2 SQIVND come from the germline V gene (reference sequence).

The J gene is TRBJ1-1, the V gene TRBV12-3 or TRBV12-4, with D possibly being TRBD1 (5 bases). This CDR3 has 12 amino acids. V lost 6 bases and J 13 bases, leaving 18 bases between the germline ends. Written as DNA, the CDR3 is TGTGCCAGCAGGCATGAGGGCAGTGGGGGTTTCTTT. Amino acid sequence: CASRHEGSGGFF.

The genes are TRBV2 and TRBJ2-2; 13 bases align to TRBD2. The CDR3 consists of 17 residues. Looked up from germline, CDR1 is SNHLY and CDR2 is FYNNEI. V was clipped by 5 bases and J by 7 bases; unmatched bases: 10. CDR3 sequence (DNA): TGTGCCAGCAGTTTCTATACTAGCGGGGGGGCCCACGGGGAGCTGTTTTTT. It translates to CASSFYTSGGAHGELFF.

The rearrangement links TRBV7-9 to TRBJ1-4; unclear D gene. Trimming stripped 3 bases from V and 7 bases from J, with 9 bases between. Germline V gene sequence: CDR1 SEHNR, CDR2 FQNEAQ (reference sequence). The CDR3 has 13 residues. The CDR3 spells CASSFESGEKLFF. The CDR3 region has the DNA TGTGCCAGCAGCTTTGAATCGGGTGAAAAACTGTTTTTT.

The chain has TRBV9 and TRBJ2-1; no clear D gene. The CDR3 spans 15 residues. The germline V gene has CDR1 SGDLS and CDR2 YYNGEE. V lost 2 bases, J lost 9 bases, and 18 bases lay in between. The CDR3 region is CASSVNVVGSGEQFF. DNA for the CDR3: TGTGCCAGCAGCGTTAATGTGGTGGGCTCGGGTGAGCAGTTCTTC. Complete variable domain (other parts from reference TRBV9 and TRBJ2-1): DSGVTQTPKHLITATGQRVTLRCSPRSGDLSVYWYQQSLDQGLQFLIQYYNGEERAKGNILERFSAQQFPDLHSELNLSSLELGDSALYFCASSVNVVGSGEQFFGPGTRLTVL.

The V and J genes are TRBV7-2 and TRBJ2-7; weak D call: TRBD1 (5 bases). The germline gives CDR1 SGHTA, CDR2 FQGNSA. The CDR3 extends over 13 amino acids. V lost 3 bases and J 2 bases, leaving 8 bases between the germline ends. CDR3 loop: CASSFSDTYEQYF. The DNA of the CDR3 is TGTGCCAGCAGCTTCTCGGACACCTACGAGCAGTACTTC.

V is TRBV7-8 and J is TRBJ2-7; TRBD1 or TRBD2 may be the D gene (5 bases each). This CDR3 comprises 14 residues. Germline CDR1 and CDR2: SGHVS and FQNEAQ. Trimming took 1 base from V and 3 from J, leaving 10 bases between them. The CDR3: CASSLGDRNYEQYF. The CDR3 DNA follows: TGTGCCAGCAGCTTAGGGGACCGAAACTACGAGCAGTACTTC.

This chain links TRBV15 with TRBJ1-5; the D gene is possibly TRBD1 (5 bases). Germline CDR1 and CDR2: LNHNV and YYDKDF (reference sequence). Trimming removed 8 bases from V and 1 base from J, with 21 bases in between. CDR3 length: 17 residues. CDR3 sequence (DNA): TGTGCCACCTCGATTAAGTTAGGGCAGGGCAGCAATCAGCCCCAGCATTTT. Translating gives CATSIKLGQGSNQPQHF.

DNA of the CDR3: TGTGCCAGCAGCTTACTTGGAATGGGTAATAATTCACCCCTCCACTTT. This sequence encodes CASSLLGMGNNSPLHF. This sequence joins TRBV7-2 and TRBJ1-6, with D unresolved. The CDR3 covers 16 residues. Germline assignment: CDR1 SGHTA and CDR2 FQGNSA. Trimming removed 2 bases at V and 5 bases at J, with 13 bases between.

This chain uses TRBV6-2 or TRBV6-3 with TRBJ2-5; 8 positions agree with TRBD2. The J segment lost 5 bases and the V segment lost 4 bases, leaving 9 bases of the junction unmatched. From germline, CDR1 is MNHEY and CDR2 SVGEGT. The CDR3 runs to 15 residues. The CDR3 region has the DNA TGTGCCAGCAGTTCTACGGGGGGGCCTTCGGAGACCCAGTACTTC. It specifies CASSSTGGPSETQYF.

Written as DNA, the CDR3 is TGTGCCAGCAGCCCGGGGACTAGCGGGGGGGCCAGCGAGACCCAGTACTTC. It encodes CASSPGTSGGASETQYF. The V and J genes are TRBV5-4 and TRBJ2-5; 16 nucleotides agree with TRBD2. With 4 bases clipped from V and 5 bases from J, the junction kept 8 bases outside the gene matches. Germline CDR1 SGHNT, CDR2 YYREEE (reference sequence). The CDR3 runs 17 residues.

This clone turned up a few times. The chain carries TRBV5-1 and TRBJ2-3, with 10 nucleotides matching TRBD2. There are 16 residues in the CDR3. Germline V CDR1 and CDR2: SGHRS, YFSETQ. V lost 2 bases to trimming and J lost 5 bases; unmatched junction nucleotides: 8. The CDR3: CASSLSGGAVRDTQYF. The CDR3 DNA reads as TGCGCCAGCAGCTTAAGCGGGGGGGCCGTGAGAGATACGCAGTATTTT.

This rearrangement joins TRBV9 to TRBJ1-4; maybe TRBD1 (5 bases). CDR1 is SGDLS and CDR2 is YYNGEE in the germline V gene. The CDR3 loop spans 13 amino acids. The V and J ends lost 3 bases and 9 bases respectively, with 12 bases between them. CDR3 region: CASSAGGEKKLFF. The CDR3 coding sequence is TGTGCCAGCAGCGCCGGGGGGGAGAAAAAACTGTTTTTT.

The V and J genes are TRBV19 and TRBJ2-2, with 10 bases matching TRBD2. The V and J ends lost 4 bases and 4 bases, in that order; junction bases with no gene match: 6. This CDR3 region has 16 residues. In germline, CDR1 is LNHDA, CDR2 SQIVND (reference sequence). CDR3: CASSNPTSGFTGELFF. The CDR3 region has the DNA TGTGCCAGTAGTAACCCGACTAGCGGGTTCACCGGGGAGCTGTTTTTT.

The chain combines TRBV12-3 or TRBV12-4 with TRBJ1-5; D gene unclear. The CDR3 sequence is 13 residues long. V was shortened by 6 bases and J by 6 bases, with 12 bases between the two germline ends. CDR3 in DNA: TGTGCCAGCAGGGGAGGGTTGGGTCAGCCCCAGCATTTT. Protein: CASRGGLGQPQHF.

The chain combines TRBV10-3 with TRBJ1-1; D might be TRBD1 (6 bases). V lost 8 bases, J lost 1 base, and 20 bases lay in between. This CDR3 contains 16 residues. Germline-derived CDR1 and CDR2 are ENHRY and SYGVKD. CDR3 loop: CAIGGEQGISNTEAFF. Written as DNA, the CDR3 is TGTGCCATCGGGGGGGAGCAGGGGATTTCGAACACTGAAGCTTTCTTT.

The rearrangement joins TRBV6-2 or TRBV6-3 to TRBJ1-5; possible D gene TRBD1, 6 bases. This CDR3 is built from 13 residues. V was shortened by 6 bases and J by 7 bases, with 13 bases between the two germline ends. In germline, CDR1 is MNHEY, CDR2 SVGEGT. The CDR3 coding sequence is TGTGCCAGCAGCCAGGGGTTGGAGCAGCCCCAGCATTTT. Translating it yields CASSQGLEQPQHF.

CDR3 nucleotides: TGTGCCAGCAGCGTAGGCACCACAGATACGCAGTATTTT. It codes for CASSVGTTDTQYF. The chain recombines TRBV9 with TRBJ2-3, with D unresolved. Germline CDR1 reads SGDLS; CDR2 reads YYNGEE. V dropped 0 bases and J dropped 2 bases, with 4 bases sitting between them. CDR3 length: 13 residues.

The CDR3 nucleotides read TGCGCCAGCAGCCAAGATGCCCGGGGGGCGCGGGATACGCAGTATTTT. As protein: CASSQDARGARDTQYF. The rearrangement uses TRBV4-3 and TRBJ2-3; possible D gene TRBD2, 7 bases. This CDR3 comprises 16 residues. From germline, CDR1 is LGHNA and CDR2 YSLEER. The V gene lost 0 bases and the J gene lost 6 bases, with 16 bases spanning the gap.

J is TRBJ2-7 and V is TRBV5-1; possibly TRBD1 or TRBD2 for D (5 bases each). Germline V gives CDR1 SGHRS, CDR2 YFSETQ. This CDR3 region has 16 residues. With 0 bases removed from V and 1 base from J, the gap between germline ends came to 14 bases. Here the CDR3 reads CASSLDRGVVSYEQYF. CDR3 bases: TGCGCCAGCAGCTTGGACAGAGGGGTCGTTTCCTACGAGCAGTACTTC.

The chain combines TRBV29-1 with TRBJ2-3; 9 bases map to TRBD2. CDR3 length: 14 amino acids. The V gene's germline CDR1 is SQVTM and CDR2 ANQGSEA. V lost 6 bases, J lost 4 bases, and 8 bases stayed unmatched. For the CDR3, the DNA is TGCAGCGTGCAGTTGGGCGGGGGGGCAGATACGCAGTATTTT. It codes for CSVQLGGGADTQYF.

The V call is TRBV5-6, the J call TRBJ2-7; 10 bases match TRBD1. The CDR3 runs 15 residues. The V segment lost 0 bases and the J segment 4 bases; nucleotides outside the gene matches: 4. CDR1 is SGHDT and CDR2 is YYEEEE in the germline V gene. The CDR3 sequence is CASSLAGQGLYEQYF. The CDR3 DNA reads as TGTGCCAGCAGCTTGGCGGGACAGGGGTTGTACGAGCAGTACTTC.

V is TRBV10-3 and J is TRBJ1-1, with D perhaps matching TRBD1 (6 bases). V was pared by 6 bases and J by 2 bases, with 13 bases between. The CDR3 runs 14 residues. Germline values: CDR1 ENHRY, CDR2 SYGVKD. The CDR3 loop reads CAISRDTENTEAFF. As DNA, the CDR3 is TGTGCCATCAGCCGGGACACCGAAAACACTGAAGCTTTCTTT.

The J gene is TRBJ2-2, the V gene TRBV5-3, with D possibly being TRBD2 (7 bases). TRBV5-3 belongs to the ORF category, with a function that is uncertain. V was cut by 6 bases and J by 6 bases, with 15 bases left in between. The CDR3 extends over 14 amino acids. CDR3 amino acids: CARIRGADAGELFF. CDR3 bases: TGTGCCAGAATCCGGGGGGCGGATGCCGGGGAGCTGTTTTTT.

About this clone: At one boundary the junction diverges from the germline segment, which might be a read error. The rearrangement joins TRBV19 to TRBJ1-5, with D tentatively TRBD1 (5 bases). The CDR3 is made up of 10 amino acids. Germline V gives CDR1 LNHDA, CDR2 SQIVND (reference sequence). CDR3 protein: CPGGSGPQHF. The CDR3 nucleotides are TGCCCTGGGGGGAGTGGGCCCCAGCATTTT.

CDR3 in DNA: TGTGCCAGCAGCCCGTCGGGGGGCCATTTGTCCGATACGCAGTATTTT. Its protein product is CASSPSGGHLSDTQYF. This sequence joins TRBV7-6 and TRBJ2-3; TRBD2 is a possible D gene (7 bases). This CDR3 has 16 amino acids. The V gene's germline CDR1 is SGHVS and CDR2 FNYEAQ. Trimming pared 5 bases from V and 6 bases from J, leaving 21 bases between.

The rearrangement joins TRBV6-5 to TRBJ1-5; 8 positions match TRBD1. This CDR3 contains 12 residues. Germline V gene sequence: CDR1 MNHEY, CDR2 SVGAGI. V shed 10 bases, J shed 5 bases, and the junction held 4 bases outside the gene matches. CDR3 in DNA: TGTGCCACCCAGACAGGGGATCAGCCCCAGCATTTT. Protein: CATQTGDQPQHF.

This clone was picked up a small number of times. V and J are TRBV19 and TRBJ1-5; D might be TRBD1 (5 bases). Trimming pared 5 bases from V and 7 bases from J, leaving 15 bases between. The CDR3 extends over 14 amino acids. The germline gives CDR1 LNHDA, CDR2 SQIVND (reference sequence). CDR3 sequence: CASSDRGLFQPQHF. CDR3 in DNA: TGTGCCAGTAGTGATCGGGGACTATTCCAGCCCCAGCATTTT.